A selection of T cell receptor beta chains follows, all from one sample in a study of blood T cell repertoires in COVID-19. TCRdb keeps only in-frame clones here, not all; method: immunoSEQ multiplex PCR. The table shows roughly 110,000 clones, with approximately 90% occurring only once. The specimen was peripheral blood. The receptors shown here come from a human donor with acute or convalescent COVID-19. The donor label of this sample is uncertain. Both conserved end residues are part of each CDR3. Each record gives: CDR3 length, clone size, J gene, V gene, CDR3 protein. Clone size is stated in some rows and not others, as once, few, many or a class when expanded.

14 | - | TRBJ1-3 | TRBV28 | CASSSTGGGNTIYF
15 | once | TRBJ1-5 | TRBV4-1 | CASSQEGYSNQPQHF
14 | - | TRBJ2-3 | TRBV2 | CASSSRLGSRTQYF
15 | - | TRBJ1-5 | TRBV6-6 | CASKGQRYSNQPQHF
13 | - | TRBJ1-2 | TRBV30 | CAWSRTGNYGYTF
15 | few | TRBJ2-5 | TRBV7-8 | CASSALIGEQETQYF
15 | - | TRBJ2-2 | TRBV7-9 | CANRLAGVGTGELFF
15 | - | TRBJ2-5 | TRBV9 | CASSVGSLAGETQYF
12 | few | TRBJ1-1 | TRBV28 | CASSTEIAEAFF
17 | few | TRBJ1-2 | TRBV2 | CASSVPPDAGEVYGYTF
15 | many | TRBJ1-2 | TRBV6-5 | CASSYSSGGALGYTF
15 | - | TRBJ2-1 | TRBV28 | CASSLGGTGGDEQFF
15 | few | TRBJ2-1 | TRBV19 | CASSLTSGDYNEQFF
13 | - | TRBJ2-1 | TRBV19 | CASHFSGTYEQFF
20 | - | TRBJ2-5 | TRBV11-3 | CASSLFYGASGGILQETQYF
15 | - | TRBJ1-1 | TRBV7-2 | CASSKETGGFTEAFF
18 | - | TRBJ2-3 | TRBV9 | CASSVESGGTYSTDTQYF
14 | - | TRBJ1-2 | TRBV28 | CASSTGGKNYGYTF
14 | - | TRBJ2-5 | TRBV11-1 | CASSPQLAEETQYF
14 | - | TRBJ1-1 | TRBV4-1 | CASSQQDWAGLAFF
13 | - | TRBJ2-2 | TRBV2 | CASSVQNTGELFF
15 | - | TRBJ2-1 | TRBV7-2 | CASSLLAGGFNEQFF
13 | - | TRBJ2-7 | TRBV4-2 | CASSQANSYEQYF
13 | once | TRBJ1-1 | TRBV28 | CASSLRTPLEAFF
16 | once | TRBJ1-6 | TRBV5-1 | CASSLGQTGYNSPLHF
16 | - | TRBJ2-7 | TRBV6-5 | CASSFGLAGVTYEQYF
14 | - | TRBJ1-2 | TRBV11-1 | CASSVGGQMYGYTF
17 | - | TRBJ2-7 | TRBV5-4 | CASSRGLAGGKSYEQYF
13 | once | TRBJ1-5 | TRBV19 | CASSFYRDQPQHF
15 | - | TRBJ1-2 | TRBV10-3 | CAITNGGAGGYGYTF
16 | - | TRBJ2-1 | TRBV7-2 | CASRTSGGARVNEQFF
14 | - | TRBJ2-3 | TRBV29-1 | CSVATGGRGDTQYF
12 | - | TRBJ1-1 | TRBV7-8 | CASSLVYAEAFF
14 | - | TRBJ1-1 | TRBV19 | CASRIQGTNTEAFF
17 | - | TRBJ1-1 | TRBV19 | CASSIGGGGPVNTEAFF
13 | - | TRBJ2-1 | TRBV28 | CASSSDHSGEQFF
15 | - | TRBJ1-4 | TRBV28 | CASRITGGVEEKLFF
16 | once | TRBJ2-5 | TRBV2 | CASRPTSGVRGETQYF
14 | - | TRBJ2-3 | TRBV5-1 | CASRGQGSTDTQYF
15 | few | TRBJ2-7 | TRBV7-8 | CASSLVAGGLYEQYF
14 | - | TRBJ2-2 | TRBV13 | CASSPGLGTGELFF
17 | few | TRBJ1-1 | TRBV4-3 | CASSQDHLGRAGTEAFF
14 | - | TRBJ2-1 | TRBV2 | CASSGGTGRYEQFF
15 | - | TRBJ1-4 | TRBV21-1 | CASSKGDSIKEKLFF
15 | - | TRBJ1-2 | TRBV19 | CASSIPGQEINGYTF
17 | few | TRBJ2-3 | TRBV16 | CASSQPEGRPVSDTQYF
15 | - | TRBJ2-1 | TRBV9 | CASSVGLADYNEQFF
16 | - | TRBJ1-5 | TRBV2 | CASSVLGQGADQPQHF
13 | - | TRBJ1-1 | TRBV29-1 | CSGGNTGDTEAFF
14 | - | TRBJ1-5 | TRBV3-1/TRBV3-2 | CASSQDRGYQPQHF
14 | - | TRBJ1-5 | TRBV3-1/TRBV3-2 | CASSQNRGNQPQHF